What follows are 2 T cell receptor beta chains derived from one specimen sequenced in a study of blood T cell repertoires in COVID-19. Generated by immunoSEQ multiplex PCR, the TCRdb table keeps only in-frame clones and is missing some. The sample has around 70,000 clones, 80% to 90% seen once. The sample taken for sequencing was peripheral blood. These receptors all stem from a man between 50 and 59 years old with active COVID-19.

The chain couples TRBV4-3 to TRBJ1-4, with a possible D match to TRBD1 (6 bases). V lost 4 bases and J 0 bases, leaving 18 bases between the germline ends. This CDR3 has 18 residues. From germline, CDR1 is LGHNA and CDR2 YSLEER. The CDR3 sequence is CASSRTTGKGATNEKLFF. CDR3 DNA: TGCGCCAGCAGCCGTACTACAGGGAAGGGAGCAACTAATGAAAAACTGTTTTTT.

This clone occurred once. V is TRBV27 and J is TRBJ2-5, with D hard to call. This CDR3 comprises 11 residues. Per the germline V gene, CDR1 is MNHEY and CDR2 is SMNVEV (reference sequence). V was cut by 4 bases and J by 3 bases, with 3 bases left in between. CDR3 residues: CASSSEETQYF. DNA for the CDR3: TGTGCCAGCAGTTCTGAAGAGACCCAGTACTTC.